The 16 T cell receptor beta chains below come from one sample, sequenced in a study of T cells after posttransplantation cyclophosphamide. Repertoires were generated with immunoSEQ multiplex PCR, while TCRdb's copy carries only in-frame clones and drops some. This sample has about 21,000 clones, with about 86% found just once. Controls had myeloablative marrow grafts with methotrexate and calcineurin inhibitor, sampled at 1 year. Sequences were derived from PBMCs, sampled approximately 360 days after allogeneic stem cell transplant with calcineurin inhibitor and methotrexate. Receptors originate from a female patient in her 30s who received an allogeneic stem cell transplant from an unrelated donor, was CMV-positive, and had acute and chronic GVHD. The graft donor may be the source of some T cells.

The CDR3 reads CSVVRSENTEAFF. The CDR3 coding sequence is TGCAGCGTTGTCAGGTCGGAGAACACTGAAGCTTTCTTT. The chain has TRBV29-1 and TRBJ1-1; no clear D gene. V was pared by 4 bases and J by 1 base, with 10 bases between. The CDR3 is 13 residues long. Germline assignment: CDR1 SQVTM and CDR2 ANQGSEA.

There are a few counts of this clone. This chain links TRBV28 with TRBJ1-4, with TRBD1 as a possible D gene (6 bases). This CDR3 spans 15 amino acids. Trimming removed 5 bases from V and 11 bases from J, with 21 bases in between. The germline gives CDR1 MDHEN, CDR2 SYDVKM. CDR3 nucleotides: TGTGCCAGCAGTATTAACAGGGAACCGTCCGGGAAACTGTTTTTT. Protein: CASSINREPSGKLFF.

V and J are TRBV2 and TRBJ2-3; maybe TRBD2 (5 bases). This CDR3 spans 12 amino acids. Trimming shortened V by 4 bases and J by 6 bases, and 8 bases separated the two germline ends. The V gene's germline CDR1 is SNHLY and CDR2 FYNNEI. The CDR3 spells CASSVLVDTQYF. In nucleotides, the CDR3 is TGTGCCAGCAGTGTACTAGTCGATACGCAGTATTTT.

V is TRBV19 and J is TRBJ1-2, with D maybe TRBD1 (6 bases). The length of the CDR3 is 16 residues. Deletions cut 8 bases from V and 4 bases from J, with 23 bases between. Looked up from germline, CDR1 is LNHDA and CDR2 is SQIVND (reference sequence). The CDR3 region has the DNA TGTGCCAGTGGTGCCATCAACCGGGACACATCCTATGGCTACACCTTC. Translated: CASGAINRDTSYGYTF. The variable domain in full, completed from reference TRBV19 and TRBJ1-2, reads DGGITQSPKYLFRKEGQNVTLSCEQNLNHDAMYWYRQDPGQGLRLIYYSQIVNDFQKGDIAEGYSVSREKKESFPLTVTSAQKNPTAFYLCASGAINRDTSYGYTFGSGTRLTVV.

The chain employs TRBV28 and TRBJ2-7; 10 positions agree with TRBD1. Unmatched junction bases numbered 9, after V lost 7 bases and J lost 6 bases. The CDR3 length is 14 residues. Germline CDR1 reads MDHEN; CDR2 reads SYDVKM. The chain's CDR3 is CASNRRQGASEQYF. The CDR3 nucleotides read TGTGCCAGCAACCGCCGACAGGGGGCGAGCGAGCAGTACTTC. Full variable domain (rest looked up from reference TRBV28 and TRBJ2-7): DVKVTQSSRYLVKRTGEKVFLECVQDMDHENMFWYRQDPGLGLRLIYFSYDVKMKEKGDIPEGYSVSREKKERFSLILESASTNQTSMYLCASNRRQGASEQYFGPGTRLTVT.

The J gene is TRBJ2-2, the V gene TRBV2, with D possibly being TRBD1 (5 bases). This CDR3 contains 16 residues. Germline loops: CDR1 SNHLY, CDR2 FYNNEI. Trimming left V 6 bases short and J 7 bases short, with 21 bases between. The CDR3 bases are TGTGCCAGCAGGGCAAGGGGCGCTGAGACCGACGGGGAGCTGTTTTTT. It is translated as CASRARGAETDGELFF.

The chain combines TRBV11-2 with TRBJ2-7; TRBD1 is a possible D gene (6 bases). Trimming cost V 5 bases and J 1 base, with 12 bases left between them. The CDR3 is 14 residues long. Looked up from germline, CDR1 is SGHAT and CDR2 is FQNNGV. The CDR3: CASSTDRTSYEQYF. CDR3 DNA sequence: TGTGCCAGCAGCACAGACAGGACGTCCTACGAGCAGTACTTC.

CDR3 coding DNA: TGTGCCAGCTATAAACAGGGGGCAAGGTCGGGCTACACCTTC. Residues: CASYKQGARSGYTF. The rearrangement links TRBV6-5 to TRBJ1-2; 9 bases align to TRBD1. CDR3 length: 14 residues. CDR1 and CDR2 from the germline V gene are MNHEY and SVGAGI. With V trimmed by 8 bases and J by 8 bases, 12 bases remained unmatched.

The chain couples TRBV7-9 to TRBJ1-1; D is unresolved. V lost 5 bases and J 8 bases, leaving 9 bases between the germline ends. CDR3 length equals 11 residues. Germline CDR1 and CDR2: SEHNR and FQNEAQ (reference sequence). CDR3 DNA sequence: TGTGCCAGCAGCGTGGCAGTAGAAGCTTTCTTT. Translated: CASSVAVEAFF.

The chain carries TRBV6-6 and TRBJ2-3, with D maybe TRBD2 (5 bases). V lost 4 bases, J lost 4 bases, and 15 bases lay in between. This CDR3 has 15 residues. Germline CDR1 and CDR2: MNHNY and SVGAGI (reference sequence). CDR3 sequence (DNA): TGTGCCAGCAGTTCGGGAAATCAGCAGTCAGATACGCAGTATTTT. Translating it yields CASSSGNQQSDTQYF.

This chain connects TRBV7-2 to TRBJ2-1; 10 nucleotides align to TRBD2. The CDR3 sequence is 16 residues long. V shed 4 bases, J shed 10 bases, and the junction held 13 bases outside the gene matches. Germline CDR1 SGHTA, CDR2 FQGNSA. CDR3 sequence (DNA): TGTGCCAGCAGCTCCAATCTAGCGGGAGTTTCTGTGGAGCAGTTCTTC. It yields the protein CASSSNLAGVSVEQFF.

V and J are TRBV5-4 and TRBJ2-7; D remains ambiguous. Trimming took 2 bases from V and 5 from J, leaving 8 bases between them. In germline, CDR1 is SGHNT, CDR2 YYREEE (reference sequence). The CDR3 has 12 residues. CDR3 in amino acids: CASSFSAHEQYF. In DNA, the CDR3 is TGTGCCAGCAGCTTTTCAGCGCACGAGCAGTACTTC.

The chain combines TRBV30 with TRBJ2-3; 10 bases are a match to TRBD1. Germline V CDR1 and CDR2: GTSNPN, SVGIG (reference sequence). The CDR3 is 13 residues long. Losses at the gene ends were 8 bases for V and 4 bases for J; bases not matched to a gene: 6. This CDR3 is CAGQGGGPDTQYF. In DNA, the CDR3 is TGTGCCGGACAGGGGGGGGGACCAGATACGCAGTATTTT. Looking up the rest from reference TRBV30 and TRBJ2-3 gives the full variable domain: SQTIHQWPATLVQPVGSPLSLECTVEGTSNPNLYWYRQAAGRGLQLLFYSVGIGQISSEVPQNLSASRPQDRQFILSSKKLLLSDSGFYLCAGQGGGPDTQYFGPGTRLTVL.

The chain employs TRBV5-4 and TRBJ1-2, with D uncertain. Trimming shortened V by 0 bases and J by 7 bases, and 13 bases separated the two germline ends. CDR3 length: 14 amino acids. Germline V lookup: CDR1 SGHNT, CDR2 YYREEE (reference sequence). Written as DNA, the CDR3 is TGTGCCAGCAGCTTGGAATCCCTCTATAGTGGCTACACCTTC. Translated: CASSLESLYSGYTF.

The chain has TRBV5-8 and TRBJ2-7; tentative D call: TRBD2 (6 bases). Germline V CDR1 and CDR2: SGHTS, YDEGEE. CDR3 length: 16 amino acids. The germline V and J ends were trimmed by 1 base and 1 base, with 15 bases remaining between them. The CDR3 coding sequence is TGTGCCAGCAGCTTGCCTGGGACTCGCCGTTCCTACGAGCAGTACTTC. Translation: CASSLPGTRRSYEQYF. The whole variable domain, filled in from reference TRBV5-8 and TRBJ2-7, reads EAGVTQSPTHLIKTRGQQATLRCSPISGHTSVYWYQQALGLGLQFLLWYDEGEERNRGNFPPRFSGRQFPNYSSELNVNALELEDSALYLCASSLPGTRRSYEQYFGPGTRLTVT.

The chain couples TRBV6-6 to TRBJ2-3; D not certain. The CDR3 runs 13 residues. Germline V gene lookup returns CDR1 MNHNY and CDR2 SVGAGI (reference sequence). Between the trimmed V and J ends, which lost 7 bases and 2 bases, there was a span of 10 bases. As DNA, the CDR3 is TGTGCCAGCACGTCGCTAGTCACAGATACGCAGTATTTT. Its protein is CASTSLVTDTQYF.